The rows below give T cell receptor beta chains drawn from one sample of a study of blood T cell repertoires in COVID-19. Libraries were prepared by immunoSEQ multiplex PCR; TCRdb keeps only in-frame clonotypes and omits some of them. In the table there are approximately 56,000 clones, roughly 89% of which are singletons. The sample was peripheral blood. The receptors stem from a woman aged 60 to 75 with COVID-19, enrolled during active disease. Both conserved end residues are part of each CDR3. The D gene is left open where the match is weak. Not every row has a clone size; where given, it reads once, few, many or a size class.

TGTGCCAGCAGCTCCCTTCTCGGGGAGCTGTTTTTT,CASSSLLGELFF,NA,TRBV7-9,NA,TRBJ2-2
TGTGCCAGCAGTTACTTAGCGGGCCAAGAGACCCAGTACTTC,CASSYLAGQETQYF,TRBD2,TRBV6-6,NA,TRBJ2-5
TGTGCCAGCAGCTTATTGGCTAGCGGGGGGAAAGGGACCCAGTACTTC,CASSLLASGGKGTQYF,TRBD2,TRBV7-2,NA,TRBJ2-5
TGTGCCAGCAGTTACGCCGACAGGGGGTACGAGCAGTACTTC,CASSYADRGYEQYF,TRBD1,TRBV6-2/TRBV6-3,few,TRBJ2-7
TGTGCCATCAGGGAGACTAGCGACTCCTACGAGCAGTACTTC,CAIRETSDSYEQYF,TRBD2,TRBV10-3,NA,TRBJ2-7
TGTGCCAGCAGTTTCGAACAGGGTAATGAAAAACTGTTTTTT,CASSFEQGNEKLFF,NA,TRBV27,few,TRBJ1-4
TGTGCCAGCAGCCGGGGAGGGCGTCACTATGGCTACACCTTC,CASSRGGRHYGYTF,NA,TRBV3-1/TRBV3-2,NA,TRBJ1-2
TGCAGCGTTGAACGACAGGGTGGAGAGACCCAGTACTTC,CSVERQGGETQYF,TRBD1,TRBV29-1,NA,TRBJ2-5
TGTGCCATCAAAGGACAGGGCTACGAGCAGTACTTC,CAIKGQGYEQYF,TRBD1,TRBV10-3,NA,TRBJ2-7
TGTGCCAGCTCACCTCCTTGGGTAGCGGGAGAGTCCTACAATGAGCAGTTCTTC,CASSPPWVAGESYNEQFF,TRBD2,TRBV18,NA,TRBJ2-1
TGTGCCAGCAGAGAGCTAGCGGGGGGAAACAATGAGCAGTTCTTC,CASRELAGGNNEQFF,TRBD2,TRBV6-5,NA,TRBJ2-1
TGTGCCAGCAGTTTAGCGGGGGGCCTATACAATGAGCAGTTCTTC,CASSLAGGLYNEQFF,TRBD2,TRBV2,once,TRBJ2-1
TGCGCCAGCAGCCAAGACTTGCTGGACAGGGGAACCAACGAGCAGTACTTC,CASSQDLLDRGTNEQYF,TRBD1,TRBV4-1,once,TRBJ2-7
TGTGCCAGCATCCCCGGCACAGATACGCAGTATTTT,CASIPGTDTQYF,NA,TRBV5-5,NA,TRBJ2-3
TGTGCCAGCAGCTTAGGGCCGTTTTCTGCGGGAGGGCAAGAGACCCAGTACTTC,CASSLGPFSAGGQETQYF,TRBD2,TRBV7-2,NA,TRBJ2-5
TGTGCCAGCAGTTACAGGGAGGGTGACGAGCAGTACTTC,CASSYREGDEQYF,NA,TRBV12-3/TRBV12-4,NA,TRBJ2-7
TGTGCCAGCAGCCTCGGGACAGGGGGCTCCTACGAGCAGTACTTC,CASSLGTGGSYEQYF,TRBD1,TRBV5-8,NA,TRBJ2-7
TGTGCCAGCAGCCAAGGGGCTCCCCCCGTCCTGACTTTC,CASSQGAPPVLTF,NA,TRBV3-1/TRBV3-2,NA,TRBJ2-6
TGTGCCACCAGCACGCGGTTGAACACTGAAGCTTTCTTT,CATSTRLNTEAFF,NA,TRBV15,NA,TRBJ1-1
TGCGCCAGCAGCTCGCTAGCGGGGGGAAGCACAGATACGCAGTATTTT,CASSSLAGGSTDTQYF,TRBD2,TRBV5-1,once,TRBJ2-3
TGTGCCAGCAGCTCAATCGGACAGGGGACTAACTATGGCTACACCTTC,CASSSIGQGTNYGYTF,TRBD1,TRBV5-6,NA,TRBJ1-2
TGCGCCAGCAGCTTGGCCCCAGTTGGAGATCATTCACCCCTCCACTTT,CASSLAPVGDHSPLHF,NA,TRBV5-1,NA,TRBJ1-6
TGTGCCAGCAGCTCGATGGGGGGGCTCGGCTACACCTTC,CASSSMGGLGYTF,NA,TRBV5-8,NA,TRBJ1-2
TGTGCCAGCAGAACAAATGAAAAACTGTTTTTT,CASRTNEKLFF,NA,TRBV27,NA,TRBJ1-4
TGTGCCAGCAGAGACAGGGGACGCACAGATACGCAGTATTTT,CASRDRGRTDTQYF,TRBD1,TRBV6-5,NA,TRBJ2-3
TGTGCCTGGAGCTATAGCGGGAGGTCTAGCACAGATACGCAGTATTTT,CAWSYSGRSSTDTQYF,TRBD2,TRBV30,NA,TRBJ2-3
TGCGCCGGCTCCCCCGGGACAGGGAAGGAGACCCAGTACTTC,CAGSPGTGKETQYF,TRBD1,TRBV5-1,NA,TRBJ2-5
TGTGCCAGCAGCGTGGGGACAGGGGAGACCGGGGAGCTGTTTTTT,CASSVGTGETGELFF,TRBD1,TRBV9,NA,TRBJ2-2